This entry is about one T cell receptor (beta chain). The count of this clone is one. In this CDR3 the conserved last residue, phenylalanine or tryptophan, is missing, so a read error is likely. The time point label, as the study defines it: cells obtained before transplantation from donor or recipient. In the mixed lymphocyte reactions, about 200,000 CFSE-labeled pre-transplant responders were plated with about 200,000 irradiated violet-dye-labeled stimulators and cultured for approximately 6 days. Proliferating CD3+CD4+CFSE-low and CD3+CD8+CFSE-low responder cells were FACS-sorted on a BD Influx sorter after the mixed lymphocyte reaction. The record originates from a study of graft-versus-host responses after intestinal transplantation (dated by TCRdb to about 2021). Study-level background: The transplants that recipients received were multivisceral, liver-intestinal, or isolated intestinal. To identify alloreactive clones, pre-transplant mixed lymphocyte reaction products were sequenced and then compared with unstimulated pre-transplant donor and recipient T cells. Donor T cell macrochimerism was defined as a peak of at least 4% donor T cells among recipient peripheral blood mononuclear cells. A cohort of some 24 intestinal transplant recipients, including one retransplant, was enrolled, and a few patients lacking pretransplant specimens were excluded. Instead of going to the commercial service, samples from a few later patients were sequenced in-house on an Illumina MiSeq and processed with MiXCR. Anti-thymocyte globulin induction was given to all recipients, followed by maintenance tacrolimus and steroids for about 3 years. Graft-versus-host and host-versus-graft alloreactive T cell clones were tracked in the graft, circulation and bone marrow after intestinal transplantation using bulk TCR-beta CDR3 sequencing. Summary of the overall study and its limitations: GvH clones were detected in recipient bone marrow, and some appeared earlier in ileal mucosa or blood, consistent with an intestinal mucosal origin. Early after transplant, peak levels of circulating GvH clones were associated with declines in HvG clones. The relatively low number and heterogeneity of intestinal transplant patients limited the conclusions. In the allografts of patients with donor T cell macrochimerism, GvH to HvG T cell clonal ratios were high.

Libraries were built with the immunoSEQ multiplex PCR assay. For most patients, genomic DNA was isolated using the Qiagen DNeasy Blood and Tissue Kit and was shipped frozen to Adaptive Biotechnologies for TCR sequencing. Adaptive Biotechnologies carried out high-throughput TCR-beta CDR3 sequencing of genomic DNA for most patients. For the original study's pipeline: TCR sequencing data were retrieved from Adaptive's ImmunoSEQ software for 15 to 20 patients, whereas three other patients were processed with MiXCR and VDJtools. CD4 versus CD8 sorting errors were corrected by removing sequences found in both subsets at a frequency ratio below 5:1. CDR3 nucleotide sequences shared between donor and recipient were removed because their origin could not be assigned. To be classed as alloreactive, a clone needed at least 2-fold expansion over unstimulated cells and a minimum CFSE-low frequency of 0.002% (template counts) or 0.001% (read counts). Clones detected in sequenced pre-transplant spleen, lymph node, or MLR CFSE-low populations of the donor or recipient were defined as mappable. Cumulative frequency of alloreactive clones was calculated as a percentage of all sequences weighted by copy number. TCRdb carries this immuneACCESS record with in-frame sequences only. Its versions omit some clonotypes, under half of them owing to an unresolved V gene in the studies checked, with the rest unexplained. V and J calls and clone size are those listed in that table; D and trimming were worked out from the DNA. This sample gives about 21,000 clones in total; approximately 40% of them show up just once. Together, the top ten hold 1.6% of the sample.

The CDR3 is 14 amino acids in total, end residues counted. Solely the CDR3 DNA is kept, with 42 bases framed from the first base. CDR1 and CDR2, per the germline V gene, are SGHVS and FQNEAQ. The trim is 1 base for V and 6 bases for J, with a gap of 13 bases between the germline ends. The chain couples TRBV7-8 to TRBJ2-7, with the D gene uncertain. The source material was alloreactive CD8+ T cells from a mixed lymphocyte reaction culture, sampled before intestinal transplant. The intended sense of this specimen's cell subset or site label: CFSE-low proliferating T cells sorted from roughly six-day pre-transplant mixed lymphocyte reaction (GvH or HvG direction). The sequence came from a human patient who received an intestinal transplant. The nucleotide sequence is TGTGCCAGCAGCTTAGTGAGCGTGCGTAGCGAGCAGTACCTC. Its amino acids are CASSLVSVRSEQYL.